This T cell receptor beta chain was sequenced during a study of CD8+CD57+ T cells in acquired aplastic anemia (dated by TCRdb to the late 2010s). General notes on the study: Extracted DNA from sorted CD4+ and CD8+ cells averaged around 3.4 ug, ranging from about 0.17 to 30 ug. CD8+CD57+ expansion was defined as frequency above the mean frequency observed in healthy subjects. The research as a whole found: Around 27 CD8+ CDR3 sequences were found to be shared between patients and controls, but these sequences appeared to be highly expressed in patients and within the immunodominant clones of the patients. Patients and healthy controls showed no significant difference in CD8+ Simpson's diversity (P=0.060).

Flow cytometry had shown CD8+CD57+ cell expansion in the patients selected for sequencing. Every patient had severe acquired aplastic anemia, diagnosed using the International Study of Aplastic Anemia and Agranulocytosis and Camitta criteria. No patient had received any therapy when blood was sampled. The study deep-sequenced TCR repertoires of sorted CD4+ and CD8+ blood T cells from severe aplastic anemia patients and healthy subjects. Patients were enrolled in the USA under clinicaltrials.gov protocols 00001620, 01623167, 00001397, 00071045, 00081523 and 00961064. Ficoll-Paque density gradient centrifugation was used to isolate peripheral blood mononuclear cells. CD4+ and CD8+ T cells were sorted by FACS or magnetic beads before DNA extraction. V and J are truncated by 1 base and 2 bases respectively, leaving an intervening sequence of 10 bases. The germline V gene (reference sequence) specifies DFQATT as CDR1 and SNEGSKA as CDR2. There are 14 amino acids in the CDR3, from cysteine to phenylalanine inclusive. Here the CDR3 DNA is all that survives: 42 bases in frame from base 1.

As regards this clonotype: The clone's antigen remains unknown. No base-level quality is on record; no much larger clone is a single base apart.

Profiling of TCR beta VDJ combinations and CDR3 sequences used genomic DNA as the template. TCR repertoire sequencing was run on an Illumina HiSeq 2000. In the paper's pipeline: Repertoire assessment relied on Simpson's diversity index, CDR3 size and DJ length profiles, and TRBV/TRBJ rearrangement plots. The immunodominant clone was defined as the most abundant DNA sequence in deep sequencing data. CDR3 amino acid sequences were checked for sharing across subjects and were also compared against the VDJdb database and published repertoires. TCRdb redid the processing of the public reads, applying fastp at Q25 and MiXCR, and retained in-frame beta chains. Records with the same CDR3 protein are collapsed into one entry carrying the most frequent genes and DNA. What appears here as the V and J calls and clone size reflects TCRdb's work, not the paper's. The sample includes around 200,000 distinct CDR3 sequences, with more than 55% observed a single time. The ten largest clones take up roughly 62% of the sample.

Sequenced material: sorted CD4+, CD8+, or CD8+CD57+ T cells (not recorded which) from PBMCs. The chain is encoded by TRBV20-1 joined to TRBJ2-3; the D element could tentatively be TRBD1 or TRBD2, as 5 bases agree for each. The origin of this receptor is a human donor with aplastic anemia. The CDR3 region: CSARGEGPTDTQYF. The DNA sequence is TGCAGTGCTAGAGGCGAGGGACCCACAGATACGCAGTATTTT.